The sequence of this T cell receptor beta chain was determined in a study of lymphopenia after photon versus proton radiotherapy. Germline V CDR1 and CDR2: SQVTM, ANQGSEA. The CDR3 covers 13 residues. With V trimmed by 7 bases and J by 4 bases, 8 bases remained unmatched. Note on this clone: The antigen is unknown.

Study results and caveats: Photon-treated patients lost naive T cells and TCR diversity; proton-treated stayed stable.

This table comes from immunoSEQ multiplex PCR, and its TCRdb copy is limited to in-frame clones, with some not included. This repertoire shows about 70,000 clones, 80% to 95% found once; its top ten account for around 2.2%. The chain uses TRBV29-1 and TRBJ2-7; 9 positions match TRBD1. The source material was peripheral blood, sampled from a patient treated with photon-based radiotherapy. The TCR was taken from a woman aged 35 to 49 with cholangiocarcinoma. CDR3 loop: CSATGQGPYEQYF. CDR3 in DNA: TGCAGCGCGACGGGACAGGGACCTTACGAGCAGTACTTC.